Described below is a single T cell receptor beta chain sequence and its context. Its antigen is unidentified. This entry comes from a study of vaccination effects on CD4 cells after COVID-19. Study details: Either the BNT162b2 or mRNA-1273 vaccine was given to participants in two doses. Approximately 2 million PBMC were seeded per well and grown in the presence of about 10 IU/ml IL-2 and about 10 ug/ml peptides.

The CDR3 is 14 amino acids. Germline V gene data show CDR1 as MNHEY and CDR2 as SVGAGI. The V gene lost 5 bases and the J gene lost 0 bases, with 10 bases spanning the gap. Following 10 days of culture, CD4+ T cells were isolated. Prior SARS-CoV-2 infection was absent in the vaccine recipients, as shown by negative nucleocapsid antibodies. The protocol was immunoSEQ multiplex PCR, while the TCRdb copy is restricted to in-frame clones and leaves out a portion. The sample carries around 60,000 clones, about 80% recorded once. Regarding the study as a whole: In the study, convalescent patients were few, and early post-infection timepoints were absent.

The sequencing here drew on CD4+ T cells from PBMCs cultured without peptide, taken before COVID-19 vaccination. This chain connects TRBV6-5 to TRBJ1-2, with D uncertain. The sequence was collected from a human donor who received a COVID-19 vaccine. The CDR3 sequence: CASSPGSANYGYTF. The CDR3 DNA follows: TGTGCCAGCAGTCCGGGCTCAGCTAACTATGGCTACACCTTC.